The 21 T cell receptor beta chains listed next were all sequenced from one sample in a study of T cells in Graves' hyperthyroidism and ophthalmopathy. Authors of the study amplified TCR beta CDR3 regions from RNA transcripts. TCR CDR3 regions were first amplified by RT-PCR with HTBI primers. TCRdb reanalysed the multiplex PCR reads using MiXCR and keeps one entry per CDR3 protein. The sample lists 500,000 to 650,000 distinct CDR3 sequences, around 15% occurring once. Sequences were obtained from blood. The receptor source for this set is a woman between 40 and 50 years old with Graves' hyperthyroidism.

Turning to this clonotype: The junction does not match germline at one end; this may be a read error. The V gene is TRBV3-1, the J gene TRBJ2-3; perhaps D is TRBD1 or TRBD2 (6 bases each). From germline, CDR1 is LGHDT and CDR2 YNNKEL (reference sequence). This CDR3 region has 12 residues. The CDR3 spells CASSPYGGRMDF. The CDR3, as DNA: TGTGCCAGCAGCCCGTACGGGGGCAGGATGGATTTT.

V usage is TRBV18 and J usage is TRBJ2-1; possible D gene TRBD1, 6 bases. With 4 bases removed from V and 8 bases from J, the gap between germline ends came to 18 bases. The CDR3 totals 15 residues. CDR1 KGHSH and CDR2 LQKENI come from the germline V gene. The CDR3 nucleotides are TGTGCCAGCTCACGTCGCAGGGGCCATGAAGATGAGCAGTTCTTC. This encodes CASSRRRGHEDEQFF.

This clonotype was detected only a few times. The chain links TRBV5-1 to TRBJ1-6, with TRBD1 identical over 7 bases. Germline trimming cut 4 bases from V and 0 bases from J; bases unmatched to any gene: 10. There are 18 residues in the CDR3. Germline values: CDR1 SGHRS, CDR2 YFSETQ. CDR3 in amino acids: CASSLGTAASSYNSPLHF. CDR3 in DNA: TGCGCCAGCAGCCTAGGGACAGCCGCTAGCTCCTATAATTCACCCCTCCACTTT.

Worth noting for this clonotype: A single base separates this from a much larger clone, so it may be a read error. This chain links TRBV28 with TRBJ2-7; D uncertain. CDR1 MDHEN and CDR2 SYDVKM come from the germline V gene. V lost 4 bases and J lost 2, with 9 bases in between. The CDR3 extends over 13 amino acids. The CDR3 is CASSSPAPYEQYF. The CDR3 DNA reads TGTGCCAGCAGTTCGCCGGCACCCTACGAGCAGTACTTC.

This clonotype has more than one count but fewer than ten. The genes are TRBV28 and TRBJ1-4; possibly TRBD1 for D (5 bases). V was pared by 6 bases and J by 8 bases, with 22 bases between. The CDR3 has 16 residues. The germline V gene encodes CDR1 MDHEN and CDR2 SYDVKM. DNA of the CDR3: TGTGCCAGCAGCCGAGATCCCGGGACTGCTGACGAAAAACTGTTTTTT. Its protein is CASSRDPGTADEKLFF.

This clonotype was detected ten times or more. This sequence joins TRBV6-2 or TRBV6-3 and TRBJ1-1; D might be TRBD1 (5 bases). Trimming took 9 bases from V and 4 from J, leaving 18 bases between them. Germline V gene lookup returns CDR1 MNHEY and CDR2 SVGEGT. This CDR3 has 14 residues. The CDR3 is CASLYDRQSTEAFF. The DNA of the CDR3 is TGTGCCAGTCTATACGACAGACAGTCCACTGAAGCTTTCTTT.

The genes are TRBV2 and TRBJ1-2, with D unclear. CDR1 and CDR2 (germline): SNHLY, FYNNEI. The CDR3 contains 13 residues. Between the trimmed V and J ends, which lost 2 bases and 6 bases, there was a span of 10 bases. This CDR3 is CASSELGRDGYTF. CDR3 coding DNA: TGTGCCAGCAGTGAATTAGGGAGAGATGGCTACACCTTC.

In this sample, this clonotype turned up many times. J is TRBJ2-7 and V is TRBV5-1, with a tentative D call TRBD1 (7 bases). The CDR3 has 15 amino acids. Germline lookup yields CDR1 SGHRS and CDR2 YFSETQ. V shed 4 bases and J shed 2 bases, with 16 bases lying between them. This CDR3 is CASSPMAGGTYEQYF. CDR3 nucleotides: TGCGCCAGCAGCCCCATGGCAGGGGGGACCTACGAGCAGTACTTC.

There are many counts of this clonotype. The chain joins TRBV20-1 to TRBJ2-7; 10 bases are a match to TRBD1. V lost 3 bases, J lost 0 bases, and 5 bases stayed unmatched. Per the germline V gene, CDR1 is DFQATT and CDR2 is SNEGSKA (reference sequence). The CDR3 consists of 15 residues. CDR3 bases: TGCAGTGCTAGCCCCCGGGACAGGGGCTCCTACGAGCAGTACTTC. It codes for CSASPRDRGSYEQYF.

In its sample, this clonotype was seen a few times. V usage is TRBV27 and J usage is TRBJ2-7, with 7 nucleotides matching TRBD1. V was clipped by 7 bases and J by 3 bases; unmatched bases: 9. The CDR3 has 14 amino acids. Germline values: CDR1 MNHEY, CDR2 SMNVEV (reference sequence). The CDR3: CASKDRDSYYEQYF. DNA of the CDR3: TGTGCCAGCAAAGACAGGGATTCATACTACGAGCAGTACTTC.

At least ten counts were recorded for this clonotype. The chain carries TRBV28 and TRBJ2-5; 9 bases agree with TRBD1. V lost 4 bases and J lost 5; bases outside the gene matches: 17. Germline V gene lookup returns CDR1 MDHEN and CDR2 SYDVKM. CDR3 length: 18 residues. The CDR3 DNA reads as TGTGCCAGCAGTTCGAAGCCGCAAGGATCGGACAGGGGTGAGACCCAGTACTTC. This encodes CASSSKPQGSDRGETQYF.

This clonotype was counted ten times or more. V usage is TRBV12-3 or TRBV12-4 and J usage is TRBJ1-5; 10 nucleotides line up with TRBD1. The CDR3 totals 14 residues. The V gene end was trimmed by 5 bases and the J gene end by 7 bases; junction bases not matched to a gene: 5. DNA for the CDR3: TGTGCCAGCAGTCCCGGGACAGGGGACCAGCCCCAGCATTTT. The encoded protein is CASSPGTGDQPQHF.

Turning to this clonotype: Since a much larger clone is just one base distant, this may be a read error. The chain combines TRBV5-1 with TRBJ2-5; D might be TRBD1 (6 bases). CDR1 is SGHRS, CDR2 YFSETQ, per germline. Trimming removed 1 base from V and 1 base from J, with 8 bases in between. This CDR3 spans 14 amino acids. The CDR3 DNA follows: TGCGCCAGCAGCTTGCCGGACAGCCAAGAGACCCAGTACTTC. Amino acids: CASSLPDSQETQYF.

The chain's CDR3 is CASSSFEQGLNTEAFF. CDR3 DNA sequence: TGTGCCAGCAGTTCTTTCGAACAGGGGTTGAACACTGAAGCTTTCTTT. The genes are TRBV27 and TRBJ1-1; the match to TRBD1 covers 7 bases. Per germline, CDR1 MNHEY and CDR2 SMNVEV (reference sequence). Unmatched junction bases numbered 8, after V lost 4 bases and J lost 0 bases. The CDR3 covers 16 residues.

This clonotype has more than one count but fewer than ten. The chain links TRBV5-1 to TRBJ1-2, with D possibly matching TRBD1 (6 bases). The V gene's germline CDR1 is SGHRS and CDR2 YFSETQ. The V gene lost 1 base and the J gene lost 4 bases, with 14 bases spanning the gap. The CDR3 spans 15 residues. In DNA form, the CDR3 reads TGCGCCAGCAGCTTGTCGCCGGGGGCAACCTATGGCTACACCTTC. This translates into CASSLSPGATYGYTF.

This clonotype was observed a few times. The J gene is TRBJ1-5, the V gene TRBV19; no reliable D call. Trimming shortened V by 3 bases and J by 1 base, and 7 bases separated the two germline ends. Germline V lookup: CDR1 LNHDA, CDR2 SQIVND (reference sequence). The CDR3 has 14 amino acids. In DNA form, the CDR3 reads TGTGCCAGTAGTATGGGTAGCAGCAATCAGCCCCAGCATTTT. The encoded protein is CASSMGSSNQPQHF.

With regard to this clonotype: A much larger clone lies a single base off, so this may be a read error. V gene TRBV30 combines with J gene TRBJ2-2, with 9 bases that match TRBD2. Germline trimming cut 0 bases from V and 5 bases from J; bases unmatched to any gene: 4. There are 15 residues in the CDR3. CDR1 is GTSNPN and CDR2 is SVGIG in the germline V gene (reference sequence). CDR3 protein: CAWSVSGSMTGELFF. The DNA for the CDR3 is TGTGCCTGGAGTGTTAGCGGGAGTATGACCGGGGAGCTGTTTTTT.

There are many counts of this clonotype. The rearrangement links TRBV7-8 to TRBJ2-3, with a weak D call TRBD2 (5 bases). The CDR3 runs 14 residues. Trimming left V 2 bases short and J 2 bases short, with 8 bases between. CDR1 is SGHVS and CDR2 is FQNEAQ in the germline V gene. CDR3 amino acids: CASSLIGNTDTQYF. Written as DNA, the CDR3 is TGTGCCAGCAGCTTAATCGGGAACACAGATACGCAGTATTTT.

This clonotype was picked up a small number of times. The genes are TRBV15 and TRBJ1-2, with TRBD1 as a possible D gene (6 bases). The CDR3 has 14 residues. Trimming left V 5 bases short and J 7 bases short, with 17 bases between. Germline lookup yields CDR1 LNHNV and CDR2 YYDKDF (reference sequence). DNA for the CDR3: TGTGCCACCAGCCCAGGGGCAGGGCCCGCTGGCTACACCTTC. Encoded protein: CATSPGAGPAGYTF.

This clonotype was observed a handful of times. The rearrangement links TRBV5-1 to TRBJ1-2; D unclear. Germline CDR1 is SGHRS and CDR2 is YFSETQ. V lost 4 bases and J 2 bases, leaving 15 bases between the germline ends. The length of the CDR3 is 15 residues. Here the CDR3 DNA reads TGCGCCAGCAGCATATCCGGGAGCGGCAACTATGGCTACACCTTC. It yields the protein CASSISGSGNYGYTF.

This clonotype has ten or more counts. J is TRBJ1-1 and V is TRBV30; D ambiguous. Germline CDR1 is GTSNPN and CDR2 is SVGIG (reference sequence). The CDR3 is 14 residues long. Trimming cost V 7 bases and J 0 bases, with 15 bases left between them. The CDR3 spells CAYRTSRLNTEAFF. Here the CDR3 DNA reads TGTGCCTACCGTACGAGCAGATTGAACACTGAAGCTTTCTTT.